Detailed here is one T cell receptor (beta chain). Its antigen is currently unknown. Germline CDR1 and CDR2: MNHEY and SMNVEV (reference sequence). The ends were cut back, 3 bases at V and 0 bases at J, with 12 bases in the middle. There are 15 residues in the CDR3. The sample's treatment: some 20 received Ad26.COV2.S at low or high dose, single or two shots; five or six received placebo; per-sample allocation not given. Sampling was performed 63 days after the first vaccine or placebo injection. A Boston adult aged 18-55 years was the donor. Participants' vaccine, an Ad26 vector, delivered Wuhan-strain SARS-CoV-2 spike. These data are taken from a study of Ad26.COV2.S vaccination and SARS-CoV-2 variants. The overall study: Intramuscularly, Ad26.COV2.S was given either once or twice, 56 days apart.

Profiled with immunoSEQ multiplex PCR; TCRdb holds only in-frame clones, not every one. Of 400,000 to 450,000 clones listed, 90% are singletons. Study-wide findings and caveats: Analyses of TCR breadth and depth may have underestimated total T cell responses.

This TCR was sampled from a person aged 18-65 years who received the Ad26.COV2.S COVID-19 vaccine or a placebo. This rearrangement joins TRBV27 to TRBJ2-7; possibly TRBD1 or TRBD2 for D (5 bases each). Sequenced material: peripheral blood, taken in a trial of Ad26.COV2.S vaccine versus placebo. CDR3 region: CASSFRDPRSYEQYF. CDR3 bases: TGTGCCAGCAGTTTCAGGGACCCACGCTCCTACGAGCAGTACTTC.